This T cell receptor (beta chain) came from a study of T cell changes during pregnancy in multiple sclerosis. TCRdb's table, derived via immunoSEQ multiplex PCR, lists solely in-frame clones and lacks some. The sample lists 75,000 to 100,000 clones, about nine tenths occurring once. This clonotype was obtained from a female donor in good health, enrolled as a control in a pregnancy study. Sequencing used peripheral blood, obtained after pregnancy.

CDR3 in DNA: TGTGCCAGCAGTTCAGGACTAGCGGGGACCTACGAGCAGTACTTC. The encoded protein is CASSSGLAGTYEQYF. This sequence joins TRBV6-6 and TRBJ2-7, with 12 nucleotides matching TRBD2. Per the germline V gene, CDR1 is MNHNY and CDR2 is SVGAGI (reference sequence). This CDR3 is built from 15 residues. Germline trimming cut 4 bases from V and 2 bases from J; bases unmatched to any gene: 3.